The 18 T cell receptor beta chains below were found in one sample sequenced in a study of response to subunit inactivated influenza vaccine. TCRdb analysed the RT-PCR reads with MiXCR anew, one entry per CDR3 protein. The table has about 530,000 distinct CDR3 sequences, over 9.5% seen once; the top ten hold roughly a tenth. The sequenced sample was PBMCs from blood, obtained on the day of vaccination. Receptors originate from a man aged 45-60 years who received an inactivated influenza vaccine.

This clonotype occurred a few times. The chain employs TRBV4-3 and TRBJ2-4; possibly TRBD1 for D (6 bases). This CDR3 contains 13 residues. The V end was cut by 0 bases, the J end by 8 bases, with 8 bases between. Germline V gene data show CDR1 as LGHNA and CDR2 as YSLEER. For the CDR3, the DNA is TGCGCCAGCAGCCAAGAACAGGGCTACATTCAGTACTTC. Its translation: CASSQEQGYIQYF.

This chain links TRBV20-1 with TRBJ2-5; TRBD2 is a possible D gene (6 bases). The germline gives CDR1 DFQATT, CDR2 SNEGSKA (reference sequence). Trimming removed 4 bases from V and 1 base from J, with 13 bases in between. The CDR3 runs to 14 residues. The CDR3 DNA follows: TGCAGTGCTAAAAGGGGAGGATTCCAAGAGACCCAGTACTTC. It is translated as CSAKRGGFQETQYF.

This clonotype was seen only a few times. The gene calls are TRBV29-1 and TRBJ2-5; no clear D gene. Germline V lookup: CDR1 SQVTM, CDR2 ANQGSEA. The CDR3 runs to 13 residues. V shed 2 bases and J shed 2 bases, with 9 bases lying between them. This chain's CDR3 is CSVEYARQETQYF. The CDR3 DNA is TGCAGCGTTGAATATGCTAGACAAGAGACCCAGTACTTC.

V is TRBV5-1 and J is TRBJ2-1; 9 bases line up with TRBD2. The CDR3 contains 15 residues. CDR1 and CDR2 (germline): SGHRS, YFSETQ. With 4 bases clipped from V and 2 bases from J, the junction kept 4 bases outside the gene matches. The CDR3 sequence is CASSQRGAAYNEQFF. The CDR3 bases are TGCGCCAGCAGCCAGCGGGGGGCAGCCTACAATGAGCAGTTCTTC.

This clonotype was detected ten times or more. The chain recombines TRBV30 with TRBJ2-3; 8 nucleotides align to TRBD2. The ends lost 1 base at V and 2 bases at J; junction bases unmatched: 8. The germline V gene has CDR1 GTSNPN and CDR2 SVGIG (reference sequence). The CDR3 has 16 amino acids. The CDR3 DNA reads TGTGCCTGGAGTGCTGATAGCGGGGTGAACACAGATACGCAGTATTTT. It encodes CAWSADSGVNTDTQYF.

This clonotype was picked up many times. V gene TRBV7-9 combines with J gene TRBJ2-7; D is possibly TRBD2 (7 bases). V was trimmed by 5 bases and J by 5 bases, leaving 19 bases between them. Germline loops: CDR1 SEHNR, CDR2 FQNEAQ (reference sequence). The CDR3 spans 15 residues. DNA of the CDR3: TGTGCCAGCAGCCCCCGGGGAGGGGACATCGACGAGCAGTACTTC. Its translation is CASSPRGGDIDEQYF. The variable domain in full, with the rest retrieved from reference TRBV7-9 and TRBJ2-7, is DTGVSQNPRHKITKRGQNVTFRCDPISEHNRLYWYRQTLGQGPEFLTYFQNEAQLEKSRLLSDRFSAERPKGSFSTLEIQRTEQGDSAMYLCASSPRGGDIDEQYFGPGTRLTVT.

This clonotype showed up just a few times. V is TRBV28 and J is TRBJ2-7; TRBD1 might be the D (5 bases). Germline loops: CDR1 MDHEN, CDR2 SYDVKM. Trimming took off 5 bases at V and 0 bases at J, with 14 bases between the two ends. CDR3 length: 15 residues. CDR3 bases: TGTGCCAGCAGTCCCTCGACAGTTGTCTCCTACGAGCAGTACTTC. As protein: CASSPSTVVSYEQYF.

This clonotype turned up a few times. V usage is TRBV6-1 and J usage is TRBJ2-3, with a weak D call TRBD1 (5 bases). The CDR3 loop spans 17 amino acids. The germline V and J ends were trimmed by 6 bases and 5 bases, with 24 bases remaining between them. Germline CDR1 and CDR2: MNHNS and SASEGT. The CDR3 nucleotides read TGTGCCAGCAGCCCTGACCCAGGGTGGAAGACCGAAGATACGCAGTATTTT. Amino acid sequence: CASSPDPGWKTEDTQYF.

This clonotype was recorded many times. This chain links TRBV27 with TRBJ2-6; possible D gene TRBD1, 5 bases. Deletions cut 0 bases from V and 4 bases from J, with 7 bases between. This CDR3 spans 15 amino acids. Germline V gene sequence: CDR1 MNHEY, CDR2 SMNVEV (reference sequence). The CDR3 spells CASSLSGVGANVLTF. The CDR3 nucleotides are TGTGCCAGCAGTTTATCAGGGGTCGGGGCCAACGTCCTGACTTTC. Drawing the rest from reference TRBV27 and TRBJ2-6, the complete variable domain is EAQVTQNPRYLITVTGKKLTVTCSQNMNHEYMSWYRQDPGLGLRQIYYSMNVEVTDKGDVPEGYKVSRKEKRNFPLILESPSPNQTSLYFCASSLSGVGANVLTFGAGSRLTVL.

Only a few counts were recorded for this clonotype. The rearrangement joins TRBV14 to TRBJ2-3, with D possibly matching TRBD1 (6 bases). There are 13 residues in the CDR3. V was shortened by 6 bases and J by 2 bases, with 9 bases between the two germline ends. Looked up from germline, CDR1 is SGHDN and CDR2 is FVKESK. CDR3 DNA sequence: TGTGCCAGCAGACAGGGCTACACAGATACGCAGTATTTT. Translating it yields CASRQGYTDTQYF.

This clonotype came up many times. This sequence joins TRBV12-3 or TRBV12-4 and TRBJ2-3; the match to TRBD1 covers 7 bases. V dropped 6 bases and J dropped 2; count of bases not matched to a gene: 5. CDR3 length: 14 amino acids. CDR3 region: CASRPTGVTDTQYF. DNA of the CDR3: TGTGCCAGCAGACCCACAGGGGTCACAGATACGCAGTATTTT.

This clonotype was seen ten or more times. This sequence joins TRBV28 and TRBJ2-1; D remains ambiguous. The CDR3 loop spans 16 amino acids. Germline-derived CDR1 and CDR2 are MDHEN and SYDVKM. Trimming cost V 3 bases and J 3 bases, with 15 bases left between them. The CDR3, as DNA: TGTGCCAGCAGTTTGGGCCGATCTTACGTCTACAATGAGCAGTTCTTC. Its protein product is CASSLGRSYVYNEQFF.

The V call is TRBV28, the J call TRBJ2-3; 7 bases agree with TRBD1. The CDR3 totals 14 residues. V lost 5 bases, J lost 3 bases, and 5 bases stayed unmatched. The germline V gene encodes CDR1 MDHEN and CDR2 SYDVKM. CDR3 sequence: CASSGQVGTDTQYF. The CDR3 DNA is TGTGCCAGCAGTGGACAGGTTGGTACAGATACGCAGTATTTT.

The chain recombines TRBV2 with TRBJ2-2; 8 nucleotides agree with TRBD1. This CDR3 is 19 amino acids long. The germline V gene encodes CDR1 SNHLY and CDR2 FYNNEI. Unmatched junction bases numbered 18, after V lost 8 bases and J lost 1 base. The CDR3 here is CASSLNPGGAGENTGELFF. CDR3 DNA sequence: TGTGCCAGCTCTCTGAACCCAGGGGGCGCAGGGGAGAACACCGGGGAGCTGTTTTTT.

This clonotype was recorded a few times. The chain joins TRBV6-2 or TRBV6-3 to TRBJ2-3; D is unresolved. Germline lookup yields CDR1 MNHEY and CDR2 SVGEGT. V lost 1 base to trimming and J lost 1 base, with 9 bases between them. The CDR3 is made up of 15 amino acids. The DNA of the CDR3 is TGTGCCAGCAGTTACTTCGGCTTAGGCACAGATACGCAGTATTTT. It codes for CASSYFGLGTDTQYF.

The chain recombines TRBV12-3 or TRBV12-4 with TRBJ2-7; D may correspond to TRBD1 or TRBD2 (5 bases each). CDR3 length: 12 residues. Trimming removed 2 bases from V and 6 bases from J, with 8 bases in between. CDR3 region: CASSLTRGEQYF. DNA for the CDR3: TGTGCCAGCAGTTTAACGAGGGGCGAGCAGTACTTC.

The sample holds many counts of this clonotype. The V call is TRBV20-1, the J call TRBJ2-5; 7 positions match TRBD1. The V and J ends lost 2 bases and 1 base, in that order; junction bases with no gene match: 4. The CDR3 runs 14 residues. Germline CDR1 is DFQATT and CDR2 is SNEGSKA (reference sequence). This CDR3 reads CSARKTGTQETQYF. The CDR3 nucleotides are TGCAGTGCTAGAAAGACAGGGACCCAAGAGACCCAGTACTTC.

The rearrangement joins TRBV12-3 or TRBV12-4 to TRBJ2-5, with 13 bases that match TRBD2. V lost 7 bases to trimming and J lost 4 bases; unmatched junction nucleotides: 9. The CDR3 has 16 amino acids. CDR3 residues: CASISGLAGTGETQYF. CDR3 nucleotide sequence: TGTGCCAGCATTTCGGGACTAGCGGGGACGGGAGAGACCCAGTACTTC.